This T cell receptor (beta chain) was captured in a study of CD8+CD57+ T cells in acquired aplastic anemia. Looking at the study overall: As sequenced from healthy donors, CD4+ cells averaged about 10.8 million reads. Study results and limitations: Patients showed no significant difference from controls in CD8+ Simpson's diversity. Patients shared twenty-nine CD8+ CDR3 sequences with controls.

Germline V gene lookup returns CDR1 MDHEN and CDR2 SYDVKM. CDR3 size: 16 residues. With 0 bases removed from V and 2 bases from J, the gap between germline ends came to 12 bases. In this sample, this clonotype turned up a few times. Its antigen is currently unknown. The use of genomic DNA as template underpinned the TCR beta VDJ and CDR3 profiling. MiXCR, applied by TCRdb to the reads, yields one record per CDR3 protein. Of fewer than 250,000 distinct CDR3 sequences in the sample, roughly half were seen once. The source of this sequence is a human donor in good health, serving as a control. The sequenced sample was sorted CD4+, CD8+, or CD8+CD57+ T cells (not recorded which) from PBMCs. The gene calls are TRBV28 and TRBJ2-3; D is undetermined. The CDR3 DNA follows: TGTGCCAGCAGTTTATGGGGCCGAGAAGACACAGATACGCAGTATTTT. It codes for CASSLWGREDTDTQYF.